This T cell receptor (beta chain) is drawn from a study of T cell clonotyping in hematopoietic cell transplantation. General observations from the study: No sorting was done, leaving CD4 and CD8 contributions mixed.

Trimming cost V 2 bases and J 5 bases, with 7 bases left between them. The CDR3 is 12 residues long. Germline V lookup: CDR1 SGHDT, CDR2 YYEEEE. The method was immunoSEQ multiplex PCR; TCRdb's version includes in-frame clones alone and lacks a portion of them. The sample comprises about 15,000 clones, approximately 83% of which are singletons, and over 3.5% rests with the top ten. The sample holds one count of this clone. Its cognate antigen is unknown. The source is a woman in her forties in good health. Some clones in this sample may be carry-over from other donors' samples. The genes are TRBV5-6 and TRBJ1-1; D is ambiguous. The source material was peripheral blood mononuclear cells. The CDR3 is CASSFQNTEAFF. CDR3 DNA: TGTGCCAGCAGCTTTCAGAATACTGAAGCTTTCTTT.